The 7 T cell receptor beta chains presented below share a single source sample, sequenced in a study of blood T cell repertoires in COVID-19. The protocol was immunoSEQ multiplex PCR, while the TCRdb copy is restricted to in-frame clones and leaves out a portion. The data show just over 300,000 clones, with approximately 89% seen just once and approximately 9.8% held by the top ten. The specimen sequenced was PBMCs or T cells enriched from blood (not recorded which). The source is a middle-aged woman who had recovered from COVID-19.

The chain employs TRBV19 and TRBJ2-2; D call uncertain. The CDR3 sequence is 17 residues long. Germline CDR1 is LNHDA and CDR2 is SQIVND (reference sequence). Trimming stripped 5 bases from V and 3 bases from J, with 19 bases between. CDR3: CASSFAIRATYTGELFF. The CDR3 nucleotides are TGTGCCAGTAGTTTTGCCATTCGTGCCACTTACACCGGGGAGCTGTTTTTT.

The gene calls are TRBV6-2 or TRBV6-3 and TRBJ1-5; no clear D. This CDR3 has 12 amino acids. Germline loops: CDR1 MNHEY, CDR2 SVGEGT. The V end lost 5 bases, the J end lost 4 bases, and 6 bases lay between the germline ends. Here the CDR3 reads CASSTRNQPQHF. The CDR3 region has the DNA TGTGCCAGCAGTACTCGAAATCAGCCCCAGCATTTT.

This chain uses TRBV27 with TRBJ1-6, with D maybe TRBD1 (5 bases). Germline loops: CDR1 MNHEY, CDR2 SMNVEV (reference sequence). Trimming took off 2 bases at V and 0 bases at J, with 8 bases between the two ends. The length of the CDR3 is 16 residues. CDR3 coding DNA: TGTGCCAGCAGTTTAAGGGGAAGCTCCTATAATTCACCCCTCCACTTT. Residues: CASSLRGSSYNSPLHF.

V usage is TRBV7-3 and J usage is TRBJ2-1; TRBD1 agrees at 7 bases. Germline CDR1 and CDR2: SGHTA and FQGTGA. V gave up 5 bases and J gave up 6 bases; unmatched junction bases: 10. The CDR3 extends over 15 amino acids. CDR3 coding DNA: TGTGCCAGCAGCCCAAGGACAGGAATGGGCAATGAGCAGTTCTTC. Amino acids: CASSPRTGMGNEQFF.

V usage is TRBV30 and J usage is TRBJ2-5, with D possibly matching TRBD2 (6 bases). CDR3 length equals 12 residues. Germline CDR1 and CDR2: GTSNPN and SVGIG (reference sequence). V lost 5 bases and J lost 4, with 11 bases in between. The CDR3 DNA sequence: TGTGCCTGGGGGCGGGGCCCAGAGACCCAGTACTTC. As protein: CAWGRGPETQYF.

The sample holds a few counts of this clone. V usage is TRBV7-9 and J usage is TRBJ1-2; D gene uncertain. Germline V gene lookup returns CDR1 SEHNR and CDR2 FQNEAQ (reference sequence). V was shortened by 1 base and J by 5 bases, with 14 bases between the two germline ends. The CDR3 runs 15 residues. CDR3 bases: TGTGCCAGCAGCTTAGTCCCTCACCGGGAGTATGGCTACACCTTC. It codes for CASSLVPHREYGYTF.

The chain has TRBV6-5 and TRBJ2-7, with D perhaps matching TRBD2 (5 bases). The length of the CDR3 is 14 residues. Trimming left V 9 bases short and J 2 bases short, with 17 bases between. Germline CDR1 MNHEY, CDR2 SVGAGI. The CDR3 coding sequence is TGTGCCAGTCTCGGGGATCCGCATCCCTACGAGCAGTACTTC. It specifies CASLGDPHPYEQYF.